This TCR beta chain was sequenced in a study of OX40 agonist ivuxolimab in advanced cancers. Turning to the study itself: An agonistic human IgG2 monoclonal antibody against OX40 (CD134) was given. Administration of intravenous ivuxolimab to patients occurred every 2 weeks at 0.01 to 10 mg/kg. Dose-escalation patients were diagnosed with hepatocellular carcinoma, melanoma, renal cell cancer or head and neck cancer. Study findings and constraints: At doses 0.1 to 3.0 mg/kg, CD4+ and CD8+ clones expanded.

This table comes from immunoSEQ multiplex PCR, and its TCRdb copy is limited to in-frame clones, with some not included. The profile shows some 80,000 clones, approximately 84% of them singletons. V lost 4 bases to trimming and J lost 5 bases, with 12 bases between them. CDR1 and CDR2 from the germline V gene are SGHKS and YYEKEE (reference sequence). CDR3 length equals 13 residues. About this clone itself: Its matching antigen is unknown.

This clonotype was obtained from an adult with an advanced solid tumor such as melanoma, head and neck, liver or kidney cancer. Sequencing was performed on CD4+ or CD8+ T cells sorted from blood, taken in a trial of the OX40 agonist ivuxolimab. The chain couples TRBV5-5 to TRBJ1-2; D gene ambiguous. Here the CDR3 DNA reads TGTGCCAGCAGCCTGAACATGGGGTATGGCTACACCTTC. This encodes CASSLNMGYGYTF. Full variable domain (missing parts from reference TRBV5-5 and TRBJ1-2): DAGVTQSPTHLIKTRGQQVTLRCSPISGHKSVSWYQQVLGQGPQFIFQYYEKEERGRGNFPDRFSARQFPNYSSELNVNALLLGDSALYLCASSLNMGYGYTFGSGTRLTVV.